The clone carrying this TCR beta chain has only a few counts. The sample is drawn from a study of blood T cell dynamics during melanoma immunotherapy. The time point denotes: week 3, after first cycle of checkpoint inhibitor. TCRdb's table, derived via immunoSEQ multiplex PCR, lists solely in-frame clones and lacks some. Of fewer than 8,000 clones in the sample, around 84% were seen once. The sample in question was blood, obtained from a patient treated with checkpoint blockade. The TCR sequence derives from a human donor with melanoma.

The CDR3 bases are TGTGCCACCAATAGAGGGAATAATGAAAAACTGTTTTTT. Protein sequence: CATNRGNNEKLFF. V usage is TRBV15 and J usage is TRBJ1-4, with D uncertain. CDR1 is LNHNV, CDR2 YYDKDF, per germline (reference sequence). This CDR3 is built from 13 residues. V gave up 7 bases and J gave up 4 bases, with 10 bases separating them.